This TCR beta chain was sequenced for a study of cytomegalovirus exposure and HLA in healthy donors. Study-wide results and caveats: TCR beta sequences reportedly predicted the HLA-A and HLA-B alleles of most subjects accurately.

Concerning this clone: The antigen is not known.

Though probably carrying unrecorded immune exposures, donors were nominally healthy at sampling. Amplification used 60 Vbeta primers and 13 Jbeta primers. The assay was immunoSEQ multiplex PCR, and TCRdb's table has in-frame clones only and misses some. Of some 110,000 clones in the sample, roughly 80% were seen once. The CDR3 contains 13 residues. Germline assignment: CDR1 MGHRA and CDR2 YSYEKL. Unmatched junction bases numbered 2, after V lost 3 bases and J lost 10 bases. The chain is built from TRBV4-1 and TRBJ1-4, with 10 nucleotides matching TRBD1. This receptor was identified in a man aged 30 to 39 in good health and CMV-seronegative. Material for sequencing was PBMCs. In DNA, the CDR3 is TGCGCCAGCAGCCATGGACAGGGGGGAAAACTGTTTTTT. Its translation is CASSHGQGGKLFF.